Below are 26 T cell receptor beta chains sequenced from a single sample in a study of blood T cell repertoires in COVID-19. This table comes from immunoSEQ multiplex PCR, and its TCRdb copy is limited to in-frame clones, with some not included. The repertoire holds tens of thousands of clones, with 80% to 95% as singletons. The sequencing input was peripheral blood. These receptors were taken from a man at least 80 years old with acute or convalescent COVID-19.

This chain connects TRBV2 to TRBJ1-4; no reliable D call. The germline V and J ends were trimmed by 7 bases and 7 bases, with 16 bases remaining between them. In germline, CDR1 is SNHLY, CDR2 FYNNEI. The CDR3 runs 14 residues. CDR3 residues: CASMSRSGSEKLFF. The CDR3 coding sequence is TGTGCCAGCATGTCCCGCTCGGGGAGTGAAAAACTGTTTTTT.

V and J are TRBV5-1 and TRBJ1-1; TRBD1 matches 12 bases. Unmatched junction bases numbered 10, after V lost 0 bases and J lost 1 base. Per germline, CDR1 SGHRS and CDR2 YFSETQ. This CDR3 has 19 residues. The chain's CDR3 is CASSLEGQGAAIKNTEAFF. The CDR3 region has the DNA TGCGCCAGCAGCTTGGAGGGACAGGGGGCCGCGATTAAGAACACTGAAGCTTTCTTT.

This clone was detected once. V usage is TRBV7-8 and J usage is TRBJ1-3; D gene ambiguous. The CDR3 is made up of 17 amino acids. CDR1 and CDR2 (germline): SGHVS, FQNEAQ. The germline V and J ends were trimmed by 0 bases and 0 bases, with 12 bases remaining between them. CDR3 residues: CASSLARTGSSGNTIYF. The CDR3 bases are TGTGCCAGCAGCTTAGCCCGGACGGGGAGCTCTGGAAACACCATATATTTT.

The rearrangement joins TRBV19 to TRBJ2-6; no reliable D call. The germline V and J ends were trimmed by 8 bases and 2 bases, with 7 bases remaining between them. This CDR3 region has 13 residues. The germline CDR1 and CDR2 sequences are LNHDA and SQIVND (reference sequence). The chain's CDR3 is CASFTAGANVLTF. CDR3 coding DNA: TGTGCCAGTTTCACGGCTGGGGCCAACGTCCTGACTTTC. Complete variable domain (other parts from reference TRBV19 and TRBJ2-6): DGGITQSPKYLFRKEGQNVTLSCEQNLNHDAMYWYRQDPGQGLRLIYYSQIVNDFQKGDIAEGYSVSREKKESFPLTVTSAQKNPTAFYLCASFTAGANVLTFGAGSRLTVL.

This sequence joins TRBV18 and TRBJ2-1, with a weak D call TRBD1 (5 bases). Germline assignment: CDR1 KGHSH and CDR2 LQKENI. Trimming took 5 bases from V and 0 from J, leaving 14 bases between them. The CDR3 has 16 amino acids. CDR3 coding DNA: TGTGCCAGCTCATCCTTGGGGCCGAGCTCCTACAATGAGCAGTTCTTC. Protein: CASSSLGPSSYNEQFF.

This clone was counted once. This CDR3 reads CASSYMGRDNQPQHF. The DNA for the CDR3 is TGTGCCAGCAGTTACATGGGCAGGGACAATCAGCCCCAGCATTTT. The chain joins TRBV6-5 to TRBJ1-5, with D perhaps TRBD1 (5 bases). This CDR3 spans 15 amino acids. The V gene's germline CDR1 is MNHEY and CDR2 SVGAGI. Between the trimmed V and J ends, which lost 2 bases and 3 bases, there was a span of 11 bases.

The chain uses TRBV9 and TRBJ2-6, with a weak D call TRBD1 (5 bases). This CDR3 spans 18 amino acids. Trimming cost V 4 bases and J 0 bases, with 17 bases left between them. Germline V lookup: CDR1 SGDLS, CDR2 YYNGEE. CDR3 sequence reads: CASSPEQGSSSGANVLTF. The CDR3 DNA reads TGTGCCAGCAGCCCAGAGCAGGGCTCCTCCTCTGGGGCCAACGTCCTGACTTTC.

V and J are TRBV3-1 (or the pseudogene TRBV3-2) and TRBJ2-2; tentative D call: TRBD2 (6 bases). Germline loops: CDR1 LGHDT, CDR2 YNNKEL (reference sequence). V gave up 0 bases and J gave up 0 bases, with 14 bases separating them. This CDR3 spans 18 amino acids. CDR3 bases: TGTGCCAGCAGCCAAGACCTGGGGGGAGATTCGAACACCGGGGAGCTGTTTTTT. Protein product: CASSQDLGGDSNTGELFF.

The rearrangement joins TRBV7-9 to TRBJ1-2; D is undetermined. Looked up from germline, CDR1 is SEHNR and CDR2 is FQNEAQ (reference sequence). The V end was cut by 1 base, the J end by 4 bases, with 7 bases between. The CDR3 length is 13 residues. The CDR3 sequence is CASSLGQFYGYTF. CDR3 bases: TGTGCCAGCAGCTTAGGGCAGTTCTATGGCTACACCTTC.

The V gene is TRBV30, the J gene TRBJ2-7, with 8 bases that match TRBD1. J lost 3 bases, V lost 4 bases, and 2 bases had no gene match. The CDR3 contains 12 residues. The V gene's germline CDR1 is GTSNPN and CDR2 SVGIG (reference sequence). CDR3 DNA: TGTGCCTGGACCAGGGGGCACTACGAGCAGTACTTC. Its protein product is CAWTRGHYEQYF.

The V call is TRBV24-1, the J call TRBJ1-3; D is perhaps TRBD1 (5 bases). This CDR3 has 16 amino acids. Trimming took 3 bases from V and 0 from J, leaving 11 bases between them. The germline V gene encodes CDR1 KGHDR and CDR2 SFDVKD. DNA of the CDR3: TGTGCCACCAGTGATCCGGGACTGAACTCTGGAAACACCATATATTTT. Translating it yields CATSDPGLNSGNTIYF.

This clone has just a few counts. The chain employs TRBV27 and TRBJ2-7; D remains unclear. The CDR3 extends over 11 amino acids. The V end was cut by 5 bases, the J end by 3 bases, with 5 bases between. Germline CDR1 reads MNHEY; CDR2 reads SMNVEV (reference sequence). CDR3 DNA: TGTGCCAGCAGTACCGGCTACGAGCAGTACTTC. Amino acid sequence: CASSTGYEQYF.

This clone came up once. The V call is TRBV7-2, the J call TRBJ2-5; tentative D call: TRBD2 (6 bases). The V end was cut by 2 bases, the J end by 5 bases, with 12 bases between. CDR3 length: 14 residues. CDR1 and CDR2 from the germline V gene are SGHTA and FQGNSA. The CDR3 nucleotides are TGTGCCAGCAGCTTACTAGTAGGAGGGGAGACCCAGTACTTC. Translated, it gives CASSLLVGGETQYF.

V gene TRBV10-2 combines with J gene TRBJ1-2; TRBD1 matches at 9 bases. Trimming at V came to 8 bases and at J to 4 bases, leaving 8 bases not matched to a gene. The germline gives CDR1 WSHSY, CDR2 SAAADI. This CDR3 contains 14 residues. In nucleotides, the CDR3 is TGCGCCAGCGCAGGGGGGACAGGGAGCTATGGCTACACCTTC. It specifies CASAGGTGSYGYTF.

This clone was seen once. The chain carries TRBV19 and TRBJ2-3; TRBD1 might be the D (6 bases). Looked up from germline, CDR1 is LNHDA and CDR2 is SQIVND (reference sequence). This CDR3 has 15 amino acids. V gave up 2 bases and J gave up 2 bases, with 11 bases separating them. The CDR3 region is CASSISGHNTDTQYF. The DNA of the CDR3 is TGTGCCAGTAGTATATCGGGACATAACACAGATACGCAGTATTTT.

The chain has TRBV15 and TRBJ2-1; the D gene is possibly TRBD2 (6 bases). V was trimmed by 0 bases and J by 1 base, leaving 10 bases between them. Looked up from germline, CDR1 is LNHNV and CDR2 is YYDKDF (reference sequence). The CDR3 sequence is 16 residues long. In DNA form, the CDR3 reads TGTGCCACCAGCAGAGATCGGGACTTATCCTACAATGAGCAGTTCTTC. Protein sequence: CATSRDRDLSYNEQFF. Full variable domain (missing parts from reference TRBV15 and TRBJ2-1): DAMVIQNPRYQVTQFGKPVTLSCSQTLNHNVMYWYQQKSSQAPKLLFHYYDKDFNNEADTPDNFQSRRPNTSFCFLDIRSPGLGDTAMYLCATSRDRDLSYNEQFFGPGTRLTVL.

This rearrangement joins TRBV30 to TRBJ2-7, with a tentative D call TRBD1 (6 bases). CDR1 and CDR2 (germline): GTSNPN, SVGIG (reference sequence). The CDR3 covers 13 residues. V dropped 3 bases and J dropped 0 bases, with 9 bases sitting between them. For the CDR3, the DNA is TGTGCCTGGAGCCAGGGGAACTCCTACGAGCAGTACTTC. It yields the protein CAWSQGNSYEQYF.

The J gene is TRBJ1-2, the V gene TRBV6-5, with no clear D. The CDR3 sequence is 13 residues long. CDR1 MNHEY and CDR2 SVGAGI come from the germline V gene. V was clipped by 8 bases and J by 1 base, with 11 bases between them. The CDR3 is CASSQRLNYGYTF. The CDR3 region has the DNA TGTGCCAGCTCTCAACGACTTAACTATGGCTACACCTTC.

V usage is TRBV30 and J usage is TRBJ1-3; 8 positions agree with TRBD1. This CDR3 contains 15 residues. The germline gives CDR1 GTSNPN, CDR2 SVGIG (reference sequence). With V trimmed by 5 bases and J by 0 bases, 6 bases remained unmatched. CDR3 sequence (DNA): TGTGCCTGGGCCTACAGGGGGACCTCTGGAAACACCATATATTTT. Translation gives CAWAYRGTSGNTIYF.

The sample holds one count of this clone. The CDR3 bases are TGTGCCAGCAGTTACTCTAGGGGGTCCTACGAGCAGTACTTC. Translation gives CASSYSRGSYEQYF. The genes are TRBV6-5 and TRBJ2-7; D is possibly TRBD1 (6 bases). Germline CDR1 is MNHEY and CDR2 is SVGAGI. The germline V and J ends were trimmed by 0 bases and 1 base, with 7 bases remaining between them. This CDR3 region has 14 residues.

V and J are TRBV19 and TRBJ1-6, with 10 bases that match TRBD1. Germline V gene data show CDR1 as LNHDA and CDR2 as SQIVND (reference sequence). V shed 4 bases and J 1 base; nucleotides not matched to a gene: 10. The CDR3 consists of 19 residues. The CDR3 coding sequence is TGTGCCAGTAGTACGAATCAAGGGACAGGGGTGTCCTATAATTCACCCCTCCACTTT. Its protein product is CASSTNQGTGVSYNSPLHF.

The V call is TRBV15, the J call TRBJ1-5, with D possibly matching TRBD1 (5 bases). The CDR3 length is 15 residues. V lost 5 bases and J 2 bases, leaving 13 bases between the germline ends. The germline CDR1 and CDR2 sequences are LNHNV and YYDKDF (reference sequence). Written as DNA, the CDR3 is TGTGCCACCAGCTACGGGGGAGTGGGCAATCAGCCCCAGCATTTT. It yields the protein CATSYGGVGNQPQHF.

The CDR3 DNA sequence: TGTGCCAGCCCTCAACTTCAGCCCCAGCATTTT. Translating it yields CASPQLQPQHF. The gene calls are TRBV6-4 and TRBJ1-5; D not resolved. The germline gives CDR1 MRHNA, CDR2 SNTAGT. The length of the CDR3 is 11 residues. V was clipped by 8 bases and J by 6 bases, with 8 bases between them.

This chain links TRBV6-1 with TRBJ2-3; weak D call: TRBD1 (6 bases). V lost 1 base to trimming and J lost 1 base, with 9 bases between them. Germline CDR1 MNHNS, CDR2 SASEGT. The CDR3 consists of 15 residues. The CDR3 bases are TGTGCCAGCAGTGAAGTGGGGGCGGGCACAGATACGCAGTATTTT. Translation gives CASSEVGAGTDTQYF.

The chain is built from TRBV2 and TRBJ1-6; D might be TRBD1 (6 bases). Germline values: CDR1 SNHLY, CDR2 FYNNEI. The V and J ends lost 6 bases and 10 bases respectively, with 10 bases between them. The CDR3 runs 12 residues. This CDR3 reads CASRDSDSPLHF. CDR3 in DNA: TGTGCCAGCAGGGACAGTGACTCACCCCTCCACTTT.

The chain joins TRBV24-1 to TRBJ1-2; D is perhaps TRBD1 (5 bases). This CDR3 spans 13 amino acids. The ends were cut back, 3 bases at V and 8 bases at J, with 12 bases in the middle. Germline loops: CDR1 KGHDR, CDR2 SFDVKD. The CDR3 DNA sequence: TGTGCCACCAGTGATCAGCGGGGGAAGGGCTACACCTTC. Amino acid sequence: CATSDQRGKGYTF.